This TCR beta chain was profiled in a study of blood T cell repertoires in COVID-19. Some clones are missing from TCRdb's copy, which holds only in-frame ones; the method was immunoSEQ multiplex PCR. The sample consists of roughly 39,000 clones, about 88% of them appearing once. Sequenced material: peripheral blood. The TCR was taken from a man aged 45-65 years in a cohort sampled during active COVID-19.

The CDR3 DNA is TGTGCCAGCAGCCTATATTCGGGGAACACCGGGGAGCTGTTTTTT. It is translated as CASSLYSGNTGELFF. The V gene is TRBV11-3, the J gene TRBJ2-2, with no clear D. There are 15 residues in the CDR3. V lost 5 bases and J 1 base, leaving 11 bases between the germline ends. Germline CDR1 and CDR2: SGHNT and YENEEA.